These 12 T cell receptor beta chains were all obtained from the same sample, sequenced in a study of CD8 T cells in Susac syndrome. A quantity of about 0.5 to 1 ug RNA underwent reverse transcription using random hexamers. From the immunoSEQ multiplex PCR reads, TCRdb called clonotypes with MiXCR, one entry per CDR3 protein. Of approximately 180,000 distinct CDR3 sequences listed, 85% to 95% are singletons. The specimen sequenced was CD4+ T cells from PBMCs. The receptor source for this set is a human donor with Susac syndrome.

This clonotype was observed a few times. The CDR3 DNA follows: TGCAGTGCTAGGACGCGGAGTCAGCCCCAGCATTTT. It codes for CSARTRSQPQHF. The rearrangement uses TRBV20-1 and TRBJ1-5; D unclear. The V end lost 3 bases, the J end lost 6 bases, and 9 bases lay between the germline ends. Germline values: CDR1 DFQATT, CDR2 SNEGSKA (reference sequence). This CDR3 contains 12 residues.

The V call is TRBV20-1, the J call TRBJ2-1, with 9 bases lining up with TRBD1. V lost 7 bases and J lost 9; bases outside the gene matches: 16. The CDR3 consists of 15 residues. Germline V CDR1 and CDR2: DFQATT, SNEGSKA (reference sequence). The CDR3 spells CSGSTGGASLREQFF. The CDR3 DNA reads TGCAGTGGTAGTACAGGGGGCGCGTCGCTCCGTGAGCAGTTCTTC.

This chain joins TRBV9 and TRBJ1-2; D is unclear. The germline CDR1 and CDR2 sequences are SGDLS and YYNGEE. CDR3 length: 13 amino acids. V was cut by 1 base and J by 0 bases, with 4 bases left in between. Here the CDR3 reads CASSVMANYGYTF. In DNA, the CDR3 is TGTGCCAGCAGCGTAATGGCTAACTATGGCTACACCTTC. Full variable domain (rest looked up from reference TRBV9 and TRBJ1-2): DSGVTQTPKHLITATGQRVTLRCSPRSGDLSVYWYQQSLDQGLQFLIQYYNGEERAKGNILERFSAQQFPDLHSELNLSSLELGDSALYFCASSVMANYGYTFGSGTRLTVV.

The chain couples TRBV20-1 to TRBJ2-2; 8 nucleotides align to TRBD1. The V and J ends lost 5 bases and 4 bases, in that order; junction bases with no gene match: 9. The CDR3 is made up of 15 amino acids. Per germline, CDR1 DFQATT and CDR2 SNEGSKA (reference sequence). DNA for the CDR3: TGCAGTGCTGGAACCGGGACAGGCGCCACCGGGGAGCTGTTTTTT. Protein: CSAGTGTGATGELFF.

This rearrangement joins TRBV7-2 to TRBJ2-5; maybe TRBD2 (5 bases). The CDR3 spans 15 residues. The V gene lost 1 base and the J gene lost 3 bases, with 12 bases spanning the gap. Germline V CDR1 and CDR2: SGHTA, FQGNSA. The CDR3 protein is CASSLGVAGEETQYF. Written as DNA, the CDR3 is TGTGCCAGCAGCTTAGGTGTTGCGGGTGAAGAGACCCAGTACTTC.

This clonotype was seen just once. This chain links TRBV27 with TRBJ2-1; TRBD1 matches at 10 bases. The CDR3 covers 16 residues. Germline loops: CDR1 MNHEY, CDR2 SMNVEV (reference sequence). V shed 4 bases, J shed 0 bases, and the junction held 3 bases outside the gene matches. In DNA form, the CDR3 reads TGTGCCAGCAGTTCCCGGGACAGGGGCTCCTACAATGAGCAGTTCTTC. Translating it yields CASSSRDRGSYNEQFF.

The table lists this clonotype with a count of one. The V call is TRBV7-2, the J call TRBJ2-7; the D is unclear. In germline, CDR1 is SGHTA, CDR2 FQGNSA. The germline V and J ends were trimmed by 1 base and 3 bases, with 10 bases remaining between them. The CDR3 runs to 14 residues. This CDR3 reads CASSLEVRSYEQYF. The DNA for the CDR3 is TGTGCCAGCAGCTTAGAGGTTAGGAGCTACGAGCAGTACTTC.

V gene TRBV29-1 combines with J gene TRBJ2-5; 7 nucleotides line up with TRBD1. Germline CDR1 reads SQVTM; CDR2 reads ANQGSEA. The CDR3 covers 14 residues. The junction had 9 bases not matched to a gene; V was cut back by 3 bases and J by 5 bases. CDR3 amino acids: CSVEKGAAGETQYF. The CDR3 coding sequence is TGCAGCGTTGAGAAGGGGGCGGCAGGTGAGACCCAGTACTTC. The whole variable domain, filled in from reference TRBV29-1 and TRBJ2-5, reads SAVISQKPSRDICQRGTSLTIQCQVDSQVTMMFWYRQQPGQSLTLIATANQGSEATYESGFVIDKFPISRPNLTFSTLTVSNMSPEDSSIYLCSVEKGAAGETQYFGPGTRLLVL.

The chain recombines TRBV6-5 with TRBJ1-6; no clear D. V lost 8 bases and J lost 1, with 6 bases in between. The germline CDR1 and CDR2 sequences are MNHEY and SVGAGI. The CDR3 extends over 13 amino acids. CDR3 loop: CASGESYNSPLHF. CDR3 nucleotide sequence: TGTGCCAGCGGGGAATCCTATAATTCACCCCTCCACTTT.

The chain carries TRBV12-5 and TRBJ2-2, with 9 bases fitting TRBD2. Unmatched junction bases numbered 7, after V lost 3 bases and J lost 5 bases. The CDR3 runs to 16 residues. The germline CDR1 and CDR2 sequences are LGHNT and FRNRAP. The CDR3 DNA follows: TGTGCTAGTGGTTTTCTGCTAGCGGGACCTACCGGGGAGCTGTTTTTT. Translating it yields CASGFLLAGPTGELFF.

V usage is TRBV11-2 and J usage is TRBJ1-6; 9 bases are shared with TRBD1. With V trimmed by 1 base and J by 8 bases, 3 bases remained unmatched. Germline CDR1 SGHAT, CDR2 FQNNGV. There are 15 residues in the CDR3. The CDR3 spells CASSLVRQGDSPLHF. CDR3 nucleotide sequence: TGTGCCAGCAGCTTAGTTCGACAGGGGGATTCACCCCTCCACTTT.

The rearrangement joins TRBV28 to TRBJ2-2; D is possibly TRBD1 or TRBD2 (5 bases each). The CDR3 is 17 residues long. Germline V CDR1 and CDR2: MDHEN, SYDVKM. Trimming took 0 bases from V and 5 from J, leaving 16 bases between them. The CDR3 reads CASSLWRAVGQTGELFF. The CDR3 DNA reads TGTGCCAGCAGTTTATGGAGGGCGGTGGGGCAAACCGGGGAGCTGTTTTTT.